This TCR beta chain was identified in a study of blood T cell repertoires in COVID-19. The CDR3 runs 14 residues. V was pared by 3 bases and J by 10 bases, with 7 bases of the junction left unmatched. Germline CDR1 is SGHDT and CDR2 is YYEEEE. Sequenced by immunoSEQ multiplex PCR; TCRdb stores in-frame clones only, minus some. The repertoire holds 270,000 or so clones, with about 89% as singletons. The chain is built from TRBV5-6 and TRBJ1-4, with TRBD1 matching 9 bases. Sequenced material: PBMCs or T cells enriched from blood (not recorded which). The receptor's source is a woman between 18 and 29 years old who had recovered from COVID-19. CDR3 sequence (DNA): TGTGCCAGCAGCTCCGGGACAGGGTTTGGAAAACTGTTTTTT. It yields the protein CASSSGTGFGKLFF.